This T cell receptor (beta chain) was identified during a study of shared clonotypes between healthy human individuals. The method was immunoSEQ multiplex PCR; TCRdb's version includes in-frame clones alone and lacks a portion of them. The sample lists under 2,500,000 clones, approximately 95% occurring once. This CDR3 spans 16 amino acids. The germline gives CDR1 LNHNV, CDR2 YYDKDF (reference sequence). V shed 0 bases and J 6 bases; nucleotides not matched to a gene: 4. Partitioning of CD4+ cells yielded a CD45RA+ naive subset and a CD45RA-negative memory subset. Sequencing used naive CD4+ T cells sorted from blood. The subset: CD45RA+ positively selected. This chain links TRBV15 with TRBJ2-3; 12 bases match TRBD2. The receptor's source is a man between 18 and 29 years old in good health. The DNA of the CDR3 is TGTGCCACCAGCAGAGAGACTAGCGGGAGCCATGATACGCAGTATTTT. Its translation: CATSRETSGSHDTQYF.